The 5 T cell receptor beta chains presented below share a single source sample, sequenced in a study of blood T cells in healthy people across ages. For the second PCR, which ran for roughly 7 to 11 cycles, a sample-barcoded 5' primer and a J-beta primer mix were used. MiXCR, applied by TCRdb to the 5' RACE reads, yields one record per CDR3 protein. The data contain 590,000 or so distinct CDR3 sequences, around 31% of them seen just once; the ten biggest clones take up 15% to 18%. The sequenced material came from blood. The receptors here all came from a woman older than 75 in good health.

The V and J genes are TRBV20-1 and TRBJ2-5, with 10 bases lining up with TRBD1. Germline V gives CDR1 DFQATT, CDR2 SNEGSKA (reference sequence). This CDR3 is built from 15 residues. V shed 5 bases, J shed 2 bases, and the junction held 8 bases outside the gene matches. In DNA form, the CDR3 reads TGCAGTGCTGGACAGGGGGGTGGGTCACAAGAGACCCAGTACTTC. Translated, it gives CSAGQGGGSQETQYF.

This clonotype was seen more than once but under ten times. The chain combines TRBV3-1 with TRBJ1-2, with D perhaps matching TRBD1 (5 bases). The ends were cut back, 3 bases at V and 8 bases at J, with 16 bases in the middle. The CDR3 totals 14 residues. Looked up from germline, CDR1 is LGHDT and CDR2 is YNNKEL (reference sequence). CDR3 residues: CASSQDAGGAGYTF. DNA for the CDR3: TGTGCCAGCAGCCAGGACGCCGGGGGAGCGGGCTACACCTTC.

V gene TRBV6-1 combines with J gene TRBJ2-5, with D possibly being TRBD2 (7 bases). The J call could be wrong; TRBJ2-7 is a better fit for the DNA end. CDR1 is MNHNS and CDR2 is SASEGT in the germline V gene. The CDR3 extends over 14 amino acids. The CDR3 region is CASSEGGGNYEQYF. The CDR3 DNA follows: TGTGCCAGCAGTGAAGGCGGGGGCAACTACGAGCAGTACTTC.

The CDR3 nucleotides read TGCAGTGCCGCGCAGGGTAGGGGTCAGCCCCAGCATTTT. This codes for CSAAQGRGQPQHF. The chain employs TRBV20-1 and TRBJ1-5; maybe TRBD1 (5 bases). V dropped 6 bases and J dropped 6 bases, with 15 bases sitting between them. Germline lookup yields CDR1 DFQATT and CDR2 SNEGSKA (reference sequence). This CDR3 is 13 amino acids long.

This clonotype was seen at least ten times. The genes are TRBV12-3 or TRBV12-4 and TRBJ1-2, with unresolved D. The CDR3 runs to 13 residues. V was clipped by 2 bases and J by 7 bases, with 11 bases between them. This chain's CDR3 is CASSLILAGGYTF. CDR3 DNA: TGTGCCAGCAGTTTAATCTTGGCAGGTGGCTACACCTTC.